One T cell receptor beta chain is described in this entry. The data originate from a study of shared clonotypes between healthy human individuals. Germline CDR1 KGHSH, CDR2 LQKENI. This CDR3 is 15 amino acids long. V trimming: 1 base; J trimming: 4 bases; junction bases outside the gene matches: 4. This table comes from immunoSEQ multiplex PCR, and its TCRdb copy is limited to in-frame clones, with some not included. The repertoire has a few million clones, approximately 96% of them found once; the top ten carry around 0.13%. The chain links TRBV18 to TRBJ1-1; the match to TRBD1 covers 9 bases. The receptor comes from a young man in good health. The sample comprised naive CD4+ T cells sorted from blood. Subset meaning: CD45RA+ positively selected. CDR3 in DNA: TGTGCCAGCTCACCACAGGAGACAGGGGGCACTGAAGCTTTCTTT. Translated: CASSPQETGGTEAFF.